Below are 2 T cell receptor beta chains sequenced from a single sample in a study of cytomegalovirus exposure and HLA in healthy donors. Vbeta (60) and Jbeta (13) primers were used in the PCR. Data came from immunoSEQ multiplex PCR; TCRdb stores just in-frame clones and leaves some out. Counted here are approximately 180,000 clones, under 85% occurring once; the ten biggest clones make up less than 2.5%. Sequencing input: PBMCs. Receptors were obtained from a human donor in good health.

On this clone: The germline gene is not matched at one end of the junction; a read error may be the cause. The genes are TRBV4-1 and TRBJ1-2, with D perhaps TRBD1 (5 bases). CDR1 and CDR2 from the germline V gene are MGHRA and YSYEKL. The CDR3 runs 15 residues. The CDR3 spells CASIQRQDSTYGYTF. CDR3 nucleotide sequence: TGCGCCAGCATCCAACGCCAAGACAGTACATATGGCTACACCTTC.

This chain uses TRBV6-1 with TRBJ2-2; 7 bases match TRBD1. Germline lookup yields CDR1 MNHNS and CDR2 SASEGT. The CDR3 extends over 14 amino acids. J lost 3 bases, V lost 7 bases, and 5 bases had no gene match. CDR3: CASTDDRDTGELFF. The DNA of the CDR3 is TGTGCCAGCACCGATGACAGGGACACCGGGGAGCTGTTTTTT.